These 10 T cell receptor beta chains share one sample of origin, sequenced in a study of metastatic and nonmetastatic thyroid tumors. TCRdb re-called clones via MiXCR from the PCR reads. Of approximately 38,000 clones detected, about 32% appear once; the ten largest clones hold about 15%. Ahead of thyroid surgery, no patient had received treatment of any kind. The sample taken for sequencing was tumor tissue. Every receptor here comes from a female donor with papillary thyroid cancer or a benign thyroid nodule (not recorded which). Some clones in this sample may be carry-over from other donors' samples.

This clone is labeled large. V is TRBV6-5 and J is TRBJ2-3; D may be TRBD1 (6 bases). Per germline, CDR1 MNHEY and CDR2 SVGAGI. This CDR3 has 15 amino acids. V was trimmed by 2 bases and J by 2 bases, leaving 11 bases between them. The CDR3 DNA sequence: TGTGCCAGCAGTTACATGGGGGCACCCACAGATACGCAGTATTTT. It is translated as CASSYMGAPTDTQYF.

The chain recombines TRBV11-1 with TRBJ2-7; D remains ambiguous. CDR3 length: 18 residues. Germline values: CDR1 SGHAT, CDR2 FQDESV (reference sequence). V was trimmed by 5 bases and J by 0 bases, leaving 23 bases between them. CDR3 residues: CASSVKGYLGPNSYEQYF. CDR3 sequence (DNA): TGTGCCAGCAGCGTTAAGGGCTATTTGGGTCCCAACTCCTACGAGCAGTACTTC.

The V and J genes are TRBV30 and TRBJ2-3; D may be TRBD2 (7 bases). The ends were cut back, 0 bases at V and 6 bases at J, with 16 bases in the middle. CDR1 is GTSNPN and CDR2 is SVGIG in the germline V gene (reference sequence). This CDR3 spans 15 amino acids. CDR3 coding DNA: TGTGCCTGGAGTGTGCACTCGGGGGGCTGGGATACGCAGTATTTT. Its translation: CAWSVHSGGWDTQYF.

The gene calls are TRBV25-1 and TRBJ2-1; D is uncertain. The length of the CDR3 is 13 residues. V dropped 1 base and J dropped 10 bases, with 11 bases sitting between them. Germline V gene data show CDR1 as MGHDK and CDR2 as SYGVNS. CDR3 nucleotides: TGTGCCAGCAGTGAATCCGACTTTGGCGAGCAGTTCTTC. Its protein is CASSESDFGEQFF.

This clone has just a few counts. Here the CDR3 DNA reads TGTGCCACCAGTGATTCCACTAGCGGGGGGGCGAAGGCCGGGGAGCTGTTTTTT. Encoded protein: CATSDSTSGGAKAGELFF. V gene TRBV24-1 combines with J gene TRBJ2-2; 13 positions match TRBD2. The CDR3 has 18 residues. J gave up 6 bases and V 2 bases, and 8 bases lay outside the gene matches. The germline gives CDR1 KGHDR, CDR2 SFDVKD.

CDR3 in amino acids: CASSGTSGMGTDTQYF. CDR3 DNA sequence: TGCGCCAGCAGCGGGACTAGCGGGATGGGCACAGATACGCAGTATTTT. The chain recombines TRBV5-1 with TRBJ2-3; 13 nucleotides agree with TRBD2. Germline trimming cut 4 bases from V and 1 base from J; bases unmatched to any gene: 3. The germline V gene encodes CDR1 SGHRS and CDR2 YFSETQ. CDR3 size: 16 residues. The whole variable domain, remainder taken from reference TRBV5-1 and TRBJ2-3, is KAGVTQTPRYLIKTRGQQVTLSCSPISGHRSVSWYQQTPGQGLQFLFEYFSETQRNKGNFPGRFSGRQFSNSRSEMNVSTLELGDSALYLCASSGTSGMGTDTQYFGPGTRLTVL.

The V gene is TRBV10-3, the J gene TRBJ2-1; 7 nucleotides match TRBD2. Germline-derived CDR1 and CDR2 are ENHRY and SYGVKD. Germline trimming cut 6 bases from V and 5 bases from J; bases unmatched to any gene: 13. The CDR3 is made up of 16 amino acids. The DNA for the CDR3 is TGTGCCATCAGGTCCCAGGCGGGAGATATGAACAATGAGCAGTTCTTC. Its protein product is CAIRSQAGDMNNEQFF.

The chain carries TRBV6-4 and TRBJ2-1, with TRBD2 matching 12 bases. The V gene end was trimmed by 0 bases and the J gene end by 6 bases; junction bases not matched to a gene: 0. Per germline, CDR1 MRHNA and CDR2 SNTAGT. The CDR3 runs 15 residues. The CDR3 bases are TGTGCCAGCAGTGACTCGACTAGCGGGAGCAATGAGCAGTTCTTC. Amino acids: CASSDSTSGSNEQFF.

This clone is categorized as medium-sized. The chain joins TRBV5-5 to TRBJ2-2, with 9 bases identical to TRBD2. Per the germline V gene, CDR1 is SGHKS and CDR2 is YYEKEE (reference sequence). Germline trimming cut 1 base from V and 6 bases from J; bases unmatched to any gene: 10. The CDR3 spans 17 residues. The CDR3 region has the DNA TGTGCCAGCAGCTTGCTTCTAGCGGGACAGTACGCCGGGGAGCTGTTTTTT. The encoded protein is CASSLLLAGQYAGELFF.

The chain uses TRBV4-2 and TRBJ2-2; D may be TRBD2 (6 bases). Germline V gene sequence: CDR1 LGHNA, CDR2 YNFKEQ. V lost 1 base and J 3 bases, leaving 15 bases between the germline ends. This CDR3 has 17 residues. CDR3 residues: CASSQVEETSDTGELFF. Here the CDR3 DNA reads TGTGCCAGCAGCCAAGTGGAAGAGACTAGTGACACCGGGGAGCTGTTTTTT.